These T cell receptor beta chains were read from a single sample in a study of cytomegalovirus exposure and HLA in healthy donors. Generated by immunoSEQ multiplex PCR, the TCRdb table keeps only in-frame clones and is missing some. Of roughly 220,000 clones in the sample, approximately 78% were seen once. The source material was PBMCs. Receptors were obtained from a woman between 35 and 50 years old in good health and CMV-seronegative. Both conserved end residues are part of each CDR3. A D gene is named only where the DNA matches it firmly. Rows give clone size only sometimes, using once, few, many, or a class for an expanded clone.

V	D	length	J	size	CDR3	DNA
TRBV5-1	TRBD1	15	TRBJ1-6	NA	CASSSGTANYSPLHF	TGCGCCAGCAGCTCAGGGACAGCTAATTATTCACCCCTCCACTTT
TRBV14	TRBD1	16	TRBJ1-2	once	CASSQVQGLGDYGYTF	TGTGCCAGCAGCCAAGTACAGGGGTTAGGCGACTATGGCTACACCTTC
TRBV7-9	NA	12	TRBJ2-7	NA	CSSSLVQDIPYF	TGTTCCAGCAGCTTAGTCCAGGACATACCGTACTTC
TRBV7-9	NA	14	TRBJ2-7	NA	CASSTQGLAYEQYF	TGTGCCAGCTCGACTCAGGGGCTAGCCTACGAGCAGTACTTC
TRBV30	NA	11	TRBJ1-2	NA	CAWSVEERYTF	TGTGCCTGGAGTGTAGAGGAACGGTACACCTTC
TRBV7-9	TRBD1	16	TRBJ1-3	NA	CASSGDSSPSGNTIYF	TGTGCCAGCAGCGGGGACAGTTCGCCCTCTGGAAACACCATATATTTT
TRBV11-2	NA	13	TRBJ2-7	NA	CASSYQGSYEQYF	TGTGCCAGCAGCTACCAGGGGTCCTACGAGCAGTACTTC
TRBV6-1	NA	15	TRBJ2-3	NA	CASSESRVPTDTQYF	TGTGCCAGCAGTGAATCCAGGGTCCCCACAGATACGCAGTATTTT
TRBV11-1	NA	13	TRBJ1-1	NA	CASSLVLDTEAFF	TGTGCCAGCAGCTTAGTTCTTGACACTGAAGCTTTCTTT
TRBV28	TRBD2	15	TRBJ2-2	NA	CASSLGRELIGELFF	TGTGCCAGCAGTTTAGGGCGGGAGTTGATCGGGGAGCTGTTTTTT
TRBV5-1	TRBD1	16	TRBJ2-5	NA	CASSFLSGGSQETQYF	TGCGCCAGCAGCTTTTTGTCAGGGGGAAGCCAAGAGACCCAGTACTTC
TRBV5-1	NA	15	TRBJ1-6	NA	CASSPTGMSNSPLHF	TGCGCCAGCAGCCCTACAGGGATGAGTAATTCACCCCTCCACTTT
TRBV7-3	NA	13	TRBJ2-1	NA	CASSLRSVGEQFF	TGTGCCAGCAGCTTAAGGTCGGTCGGTGAGCAGTTCTTC
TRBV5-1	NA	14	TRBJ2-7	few	CASSYTYSSYEQYF	TGCGCCAGCAGCTATACATACAGCTCCTACGAGCAGTACTTC
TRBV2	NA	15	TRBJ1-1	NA	CASSAQKWANTEAFF	TGTGCCAGCAGTGCTCAGAAGTGGGCAAACACTGAAGCTTTCTTT
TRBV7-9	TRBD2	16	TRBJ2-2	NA	CASSLAGGSGTGELFF	TGTGCCAGCAGCTTAGCGGGCGGGAGCGGCACCGGGGAGCTGTTTTTT
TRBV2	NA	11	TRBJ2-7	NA	CASSVSYEQYF	TGTGCCAGCAGTGTGTCCTACGAGCAGTACTTC
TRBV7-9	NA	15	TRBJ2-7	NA	CASSSKTRSSYEQYF	TGTGCCAGCAGCTCAAAGACTAGGAGCTCCTACGAGCAGTACTTC
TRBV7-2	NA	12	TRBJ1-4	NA	CASSLMGGALFF	TGTGCCAGCAGCTTGATGGGGGGTGCACTGTTTTTT
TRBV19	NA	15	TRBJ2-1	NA	CASREQGSSYNEQFF	TGTGCCAGTAGAGAACAGGGAAGCTCCTACAATGAGCAGTTCTTC
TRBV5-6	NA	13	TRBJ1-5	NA	CASSRRFDQPQHF	TGTGCCAGCAGCCGGAGGTTCGATCAGCCCCAGCATTTT
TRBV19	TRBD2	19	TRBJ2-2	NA	CASSMEVPGLAERTGELFF	TGTGCCAGTAGTATGGAAGTCCCGGGACTAGCGGAGAGGACCGGGGAGCTGTTTTTT
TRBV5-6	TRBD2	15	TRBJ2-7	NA	CASAALSGREYEQYF	TGTGCCAGCGCTGCCCTTAGCGGGAGGGAGTACGAGCAGTACTTC
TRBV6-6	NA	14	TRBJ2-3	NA	CASSYTQGGDTQYF	TGTGCCAGCAGTTACACACAGGGGGGGGATACGCAGTATTTT
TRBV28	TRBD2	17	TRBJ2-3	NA	CASSSGLAGGFSDTQYF	TGTGCCAGCAGCTCTGGACTAGCGGGAGGCTTCTCAGATACGCAGTATTTT
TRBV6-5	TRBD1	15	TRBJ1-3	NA	CASRLDRSSGNTIYF	TGTGCCAGCAGACTGGACAGGAGCTCTGGAAACACCATATATTTT
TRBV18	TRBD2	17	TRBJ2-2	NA	CASSPPSGTTYTGELFF	TGTGCCAGCTCACCGCCATCCGGGACTACCTACACCGGGGAGCTGTTTTTT
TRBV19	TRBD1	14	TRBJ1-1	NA	CASSWDSENTEAFF	TGTGCCAGTAGTTGGGACAGTGAGAACACTGAAGCTTTCTTT
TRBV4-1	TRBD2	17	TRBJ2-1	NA	CASSPPPASGIYNEQFF	TGCGCCAGCAGCCCACCCCCGGCTAGCGGGATATACAATGAGCAGTTCTTC
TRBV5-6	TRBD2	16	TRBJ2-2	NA	CASGTVAGAGTGELFF	TGTGCCAGCGGAACAGTAGCGGGAGCGGGAACCGGGGAGCTGTTTTTT
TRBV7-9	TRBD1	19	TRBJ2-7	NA	CASSLGGWDRGLFSYEQYF	TGTGCCAGCAGCTTAGGGGGGTGGGACAGGGGCCTATTTAGCTACGAGCAGTACTTC
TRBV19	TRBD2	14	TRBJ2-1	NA	CASSGGGRHNEQFF	TGTGCCAGTTCCGGGGGGGGGAGACACAATGAGCAGTTCTTC
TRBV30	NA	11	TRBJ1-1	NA	CAWTYLAEAFF	TGTGCCTGGACTTACTTGGCTGAAGCTTTCTTT
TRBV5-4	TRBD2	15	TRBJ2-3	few	CASSPSAGVADTQYF	TGTGCCAGCAGCCCGTCGGCGGGAGTGGCAGATACGCAGTATTTT
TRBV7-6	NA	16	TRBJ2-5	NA	CASSLLLPGQSETQYF	TGTGCCAGCAGCTTATTACTTCCGGGACAATCGGAGACCCAGTACTTC
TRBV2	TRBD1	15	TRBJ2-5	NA	CASSEQTGGRETQYF	TGTGCCAGCAGTGAACAGACAGGGGGTAGGGAGACCCAGTACTTC
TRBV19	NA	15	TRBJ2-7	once	CASSMGLGESYEQYF	TGTGCCAGTAGTATGGGGCTTGGAGAATCCTACGAGCAGTACTTC
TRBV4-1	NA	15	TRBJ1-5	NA	CASSRGQGVNQPQHF	TGCGCCAGCAGCCGTGGGCAAGGGGTAAATCAGCCCCAGCATTTT
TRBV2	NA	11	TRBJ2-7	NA	CASSPPGEQYF	TGTGCCAGCAGTCCCCCGGGCGAGCAGTACTTC
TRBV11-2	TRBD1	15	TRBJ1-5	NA	CASSLAGGPNQPQHF	TGTGCCAGCAGCTTAGCAGGGGGACCCAATCAGCCCCAGCATTTT
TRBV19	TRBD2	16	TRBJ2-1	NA	CASSILLAGTYNEQFF	TGTGCCAGTAGTATTCTCTTAGCGGGGACCTACAATGAGCAGTTCTTC
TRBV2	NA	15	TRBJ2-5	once	CASSAGSGWVETQYF	TGTGCCAGCAGTGCGGGTAGTGGGTGGGTGGAGACCCAGTACTTC
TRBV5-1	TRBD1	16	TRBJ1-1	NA	CASSFGTGGRNTEAFF	TGCGCCAGCAGCTTTGGGACAGGGGGCCGGAACACTGAAGCTTTCTTT
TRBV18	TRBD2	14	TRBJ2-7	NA	CASSLLAGAHEQYF	TGTGCCAGCTCACTTTTAGCGGGAGCGCACGAGCAGTACTTC
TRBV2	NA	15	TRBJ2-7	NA	CASSPGLMGSYEQYF	TGTGCCAGCAGCCCGGGACTCATGGGCTCCTACGAGCAGTACTTC
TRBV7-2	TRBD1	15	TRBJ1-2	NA	CASSLAGTGYYGYTF	TGTGCCAGCAGCTTAGCGGGGACAGGCTACTATGGCTACACCTTC
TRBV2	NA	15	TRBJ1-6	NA	CASTMNRQGNSPLHF	TGTGCCAGCACCATGAACAGGCAGGGTAATTCACCCCTCCACTTT
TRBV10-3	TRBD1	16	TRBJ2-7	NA	CAISGFTGGATGEQYF	TGTGCCATCAGTGGATTTACAGGGGGCGCAACCGGCGAGCAGTACTTC
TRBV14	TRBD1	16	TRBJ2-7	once	CASSQATGTGVHEQYF	TGTGCCAGCAGCCAAGCCACCGGGACAGGGGTCCACGAGCAGTACTTC
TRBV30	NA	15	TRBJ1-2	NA	CAWSVHGGTNYGYTF	TGTGCCTGGAGTGTACATGGGGGCACCAACTATGGCTACACCTTC
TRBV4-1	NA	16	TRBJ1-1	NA	CASSQDLKDSYTEAFF	TGCGCCAGCAGCCAAGATCTGAAGGACAGCTACACTGAAGCTTTCTTT
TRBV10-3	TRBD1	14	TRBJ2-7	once	CAISNRDRGLEQYF	TGTGCCATCAGTAACCGGGACAGGGGGCTCGAGCAGTACTTC
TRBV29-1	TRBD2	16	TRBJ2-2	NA	CSVGLAGAINTGELFF	TGCAGCGTAGGACTAGCGGGAGCCATCAACACCGGGGAGCTGTTTTTT
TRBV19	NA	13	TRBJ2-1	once	CASSGPLGNEQFF	TGTGCCAGTAGCGGCCCCCTCGGGAATGAGCAGTTCTTC
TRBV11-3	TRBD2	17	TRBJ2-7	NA	CASSLGPGGSPPYEQYF	TGTGCCAGCAGCTTAGGTCCCGGCGGGAGCCCCCCCTACGAGCAGTACTTC
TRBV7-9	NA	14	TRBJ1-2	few	CASSFLEENYGYTF	TGTGCCAGCAGCTTCCTGGAGGAAAACTATGGCTACACCTTC
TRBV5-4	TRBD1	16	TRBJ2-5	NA	CASSYYGTGRGETQYF	TGTGCCAGCAGCTACTATGGGACAGGGCGGGGAGAGACCCAGTACTTC